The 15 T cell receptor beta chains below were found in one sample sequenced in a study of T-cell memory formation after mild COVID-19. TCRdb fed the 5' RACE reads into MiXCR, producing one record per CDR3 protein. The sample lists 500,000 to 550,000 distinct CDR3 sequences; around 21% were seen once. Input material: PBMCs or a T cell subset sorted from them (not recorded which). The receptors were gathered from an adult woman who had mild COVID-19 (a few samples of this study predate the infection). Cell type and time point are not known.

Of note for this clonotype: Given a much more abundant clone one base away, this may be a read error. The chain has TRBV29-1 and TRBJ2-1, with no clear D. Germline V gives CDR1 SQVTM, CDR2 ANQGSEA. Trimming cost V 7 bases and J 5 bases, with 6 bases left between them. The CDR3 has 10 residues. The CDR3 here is CSAAHNEQFF. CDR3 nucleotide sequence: TGCAGCGCCGCTCACAATGAGCAGTTCTTC.

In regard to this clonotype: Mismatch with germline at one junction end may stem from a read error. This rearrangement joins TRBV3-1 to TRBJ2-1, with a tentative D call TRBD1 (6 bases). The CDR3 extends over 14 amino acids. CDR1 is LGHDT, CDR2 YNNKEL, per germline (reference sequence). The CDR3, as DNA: TGTGCCAGCAGCCAAGGTCCCCGGGACAACGAGCAGTTCTTC. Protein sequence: CASSQGPRDNEQFF.

CDR3 residues: CATSITDGKGWYEQYF. In DNA form, the CDR3 reads TGTGCCACCAGCATAACCGACGGCAAGGGGTGGTACGAGCAGTACTTC. The chain carries TRBV15 and TRBJ2-7; D perhaps matches TRBD1 (5 bases). The V gene's germline CDR1 is LNHNV and CDR2 YYDKDF (reference sequence). Trimming cost V 4 bases and J 4 bases, with 20 bases left between them. There are 16 residues in the CDR3.

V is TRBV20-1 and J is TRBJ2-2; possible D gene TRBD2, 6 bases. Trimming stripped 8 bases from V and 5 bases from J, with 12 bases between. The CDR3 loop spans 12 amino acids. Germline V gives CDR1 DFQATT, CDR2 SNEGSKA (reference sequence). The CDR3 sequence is CSFRGITGELFF. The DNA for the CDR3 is TGCAGTTTTCGGGGGATTACCGGGGAGCTGTTTTTT.

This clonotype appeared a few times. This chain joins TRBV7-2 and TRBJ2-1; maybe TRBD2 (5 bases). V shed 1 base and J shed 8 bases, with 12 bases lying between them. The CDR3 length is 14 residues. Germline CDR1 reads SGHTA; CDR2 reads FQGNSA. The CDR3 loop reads CASSLGVGSHEQFF. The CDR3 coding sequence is TGTGCCAGCAGCTTAGGGGTAGGGAGCCATGAGCAGTTCTTC.

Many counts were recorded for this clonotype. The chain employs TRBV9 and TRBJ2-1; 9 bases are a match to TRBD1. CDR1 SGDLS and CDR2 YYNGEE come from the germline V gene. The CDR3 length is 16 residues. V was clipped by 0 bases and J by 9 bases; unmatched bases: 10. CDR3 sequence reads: CASSVAPGTGLSEQFF. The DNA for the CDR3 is TGTGCCAGCAGCGTAGCCCCGGGGACAGGGTTAAGTGAGCAGTTCTTC.

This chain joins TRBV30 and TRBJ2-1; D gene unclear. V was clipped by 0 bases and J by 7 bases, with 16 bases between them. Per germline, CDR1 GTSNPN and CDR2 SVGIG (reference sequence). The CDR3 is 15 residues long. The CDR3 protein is CAWSVRSHGLNEQFF. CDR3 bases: TGTGCCTGGAGTGTACGGTCCCATGGTTTGAATGAGCAGTTCTTC.

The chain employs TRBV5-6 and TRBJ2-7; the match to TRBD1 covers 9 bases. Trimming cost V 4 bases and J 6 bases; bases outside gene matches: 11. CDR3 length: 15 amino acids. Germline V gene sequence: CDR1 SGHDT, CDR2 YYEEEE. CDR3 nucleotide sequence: TGTGCCAGCAGCATTGTGCCCGGGACAGGGTTCGAGCAGTACTTC. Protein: CASSIVPGTGFEQYF.

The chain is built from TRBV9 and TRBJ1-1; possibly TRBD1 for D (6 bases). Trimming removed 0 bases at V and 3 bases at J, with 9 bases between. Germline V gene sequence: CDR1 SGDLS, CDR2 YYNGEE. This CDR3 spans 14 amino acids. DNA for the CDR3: TGTGCCAGCAGCGTAGAACAGGGACACACTGAAGCTTTCTTT. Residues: CASSVEQGHTEAFF.

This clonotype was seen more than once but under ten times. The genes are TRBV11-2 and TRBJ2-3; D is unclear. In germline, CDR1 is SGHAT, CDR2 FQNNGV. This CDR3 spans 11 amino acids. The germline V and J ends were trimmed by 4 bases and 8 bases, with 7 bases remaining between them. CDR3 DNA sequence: TGTGCCAGCAGCTCCGCAAGTACGCAGTATTTT. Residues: CASSSASTQYF.

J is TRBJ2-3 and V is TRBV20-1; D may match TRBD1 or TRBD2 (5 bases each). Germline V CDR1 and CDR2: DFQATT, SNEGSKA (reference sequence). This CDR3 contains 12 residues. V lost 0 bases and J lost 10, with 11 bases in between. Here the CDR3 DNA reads TGCAGTGCTAGAGATTTGGGGGAGCCGCAGTATTTT. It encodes CSARDLGEPQYF.

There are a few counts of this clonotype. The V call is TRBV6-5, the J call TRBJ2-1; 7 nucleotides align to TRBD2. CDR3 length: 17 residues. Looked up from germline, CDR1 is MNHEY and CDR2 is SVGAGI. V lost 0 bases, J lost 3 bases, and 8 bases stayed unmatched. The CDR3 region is CASSYSVGGSFYNEQFF. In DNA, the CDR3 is TGTGCCAGCAGTTACTCGGTTGGCGGGAGCTTCTACAATGAGCAGTTCTTC.

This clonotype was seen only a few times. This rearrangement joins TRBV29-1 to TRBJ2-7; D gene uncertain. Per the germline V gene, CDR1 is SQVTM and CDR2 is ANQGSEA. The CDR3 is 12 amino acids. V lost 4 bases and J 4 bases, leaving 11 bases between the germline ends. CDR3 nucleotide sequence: TGCAGCGTTGTCGTACTCGGTTACGAGCAGTACTTC. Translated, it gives CSVVVLGYEQYF.

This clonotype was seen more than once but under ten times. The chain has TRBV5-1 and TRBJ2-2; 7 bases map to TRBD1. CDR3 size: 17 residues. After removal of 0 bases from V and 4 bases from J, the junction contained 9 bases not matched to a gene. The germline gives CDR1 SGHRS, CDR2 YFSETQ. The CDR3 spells CASSLGVLDRSTGELFF. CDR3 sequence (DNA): TGCGCCAGCAGCTTGGGCGTATTGGACAGGAGCACCGGGGAGCTGTTTTTT.

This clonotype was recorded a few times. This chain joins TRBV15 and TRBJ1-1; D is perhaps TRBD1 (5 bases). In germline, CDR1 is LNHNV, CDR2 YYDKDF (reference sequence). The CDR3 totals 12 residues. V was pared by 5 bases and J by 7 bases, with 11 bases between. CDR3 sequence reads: CATSGGSVEAFF. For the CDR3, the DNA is TGTGCCACCAGCGGGGGGAGTGTTGAAGCTTTCTTT.